This is a list of T cell receptor beta chains from one sample in a study of blood T cell repertoires in COVID-19. Measured with immunoSEQ multiplex PCR; TCRdb has only the in-frame clones, and not every one. Here the sample spans 60,000 to 80,000 clones, 75% to 90% being singletons. Sequences were obtained from peripheral blood. The origin of the receptors is a woman older than 75 with acute or convalescent COVID-19. The CDR3 runs from the conserved cysteine through the conserved F or W. The order of the fields is CDR3 protein, CDR3 DNA, D gene, V gene, clone size, J gene. D genes are given only for firm matches. Where a row states a size, it is once, few, many or the class of an expanded clone; other rows omit it.

cdr3_aa: CASSRSGPNTGELFF
cdr3_nt: TGTGCCAGCAGCCGGAGCGGGCCCAACACCGGGGAGCTGTTTTTT
d_call: -
v_call: TRBV11-3
clone_size: -
j_call: TRBJ2-2

cdr3_aa: CASAYGTGDYGYTF
cdr3_nt: TGTGCCAGTGCATACGGGACAGGGGACTATGGCTACACCTTC
d_call: TRBD1
v_call: TRBV19
clone_size: -
j_call: TRBJ1-2

cdr3_aa: CASSLAGGPLNEQFF
cdr3_nt: TGTGCCAGCAGCTTAGCGGGAGGGCCGCTTAATGAGCAGTTCTTC
d_call: TRBD2
v_call: TRBV28
clone_size: -
j_call: TRBJ2-1

cdr3_aa: CASSQGLAGGREETQYF
cdr3_nt: TGTGCCAGCAGCCAAGGACTAGCGGGAGGGAGAGAAGAGACCCAGTACTTC
d_call: TRBD2
v_call: TRBV3-1/TRBV3-2
clone_size: -
j_call: TRBJ2-5

cdr3_aa: CASSLTGDYGYTF
cdr3_nt: TGTGCCAGCTCACTTACGGGGGACTATGGCTACACCTTC
d_call: -
v_call: TRBV18
clone_size: -
j_call: TRBJ1-2

cdr3_aa: CASSPPQGPNYGYTF
cdr3_nt: TGTGCCAGCAGCCCTCCCCAGGGGCCTAACTATGGCTACACCTTC
d_call: -
v_call: TRBV5-4
clone_size: few
j_call: TRBJ1-2

cdr3_aa: CASSSRRDYGYTF
cdr3_nt: TGTGCCAGCAGCTCTAGGAGGGACTATGGCTACACCTTC
d_call: -
v_call: TRBV27
clone_size: -
j_call: TRBJ1-2

cdr3_aa: CASSLIVTPGGRTDTQYF
cdr3_nt: TGTGCCAGCAGTTTAATCGTGACCCCGGGGGGCCGCACAGATACGCAGTATTTT
d_call: -
v_call: TRBV27
clone_size: -
j_call: TRBJ2-3

cdr3_aa: CASSIRPGQFLGSGANVLTF
cdr3_nt: TGTGCCAGTAGTATCCGACCGGGACAGTTTCTTGGCTCTGGGGCCAACGTCCTGACTTTC
d_call: TRBD1
v_call: TRBV19
clone_size: -
j_call: TRBJ2-6

cdr3_aa: CASGGQVGDEQFF
cdr3_nt: TGTGCCAGCGGCGGACAGGTGGGCGATGAGCAGTTCTTC
d_call: TRBD1
v_call: TRBV7-3
clone_size: -
j_call: TRBJ2-1

cdr3_aa: CASSEDGGRPPGEQYF
cdr3_nt: TGTGCCAGCAGTGAAGATGGAGGGCGGCCCCCGGGCGAGCAGTACTTC
d_call: -
v_call: TRBV6-1
clone_size: -
j_call: TRBJ2-7

cdr3_aa: CASSQEQENYGYTF
cdr3_nt: TGTGCCAGCTCCCAAGAACAGGAGAACTATGGCTACACCTTC
d_call: -
v_call: TRBV18
clone_size: -
j_call: TRBJ1-2

cdr3_aa: CASSEAGTGMRSGYTF
cdr3_nt: TGTGCCAGCAGTGAAGCCGGGACAGGGATGAGGAGCGGCTACACCTTC
d_call: TRBD1
v_call: TRBV6-1
clone_size: -
j_call: TRBJ1-2

cdr3_aa: CASSRGLSSTNYGYTF
cdr3_nt: TGTGCCAGCAGCCGGGGATTGTCAAGTACTAACTATGGCTACACCTTC
d_call: -
v_call: TRBV11-2
clone_size: few
j_call: TRBJ1-2

cdr3_aa: CASSPYREPYEQYF
cdr3_nt: TGTGCCAGCTCACCCTACAGGGAACCCTACGAGCAGTACTTC
d_call: -
v_call: TRBV18
clone_size: -
j_call: TRBJ2-7

cdr3_aa: CASRKEGRDYGYTF
cdr3_nt: TGTGCCAGCAGGAAGGAAGGGAGGGACTATGGCTACACCTTC
d_call: -
v_call: TRBV14
clone_size: -
j_call: TRBJ1-2

cdr3_aa: CAWNPDRGNTIYF
cdr3_nt: TGTGCCTGGAACCCAGACAGAGGAAACACCATATATTTT
d_call: -
v_call: TRBV30
clone_size: -
j_call: TRBJ1-3

cdr3_aa: CSVGEGSSGANVLTF
cdr3_nt: TGCAGCGTTGGGGAGGGAAGCTCTGGGGCCAACGTCCTGACTTTC
d_call: TRBD2
v_call: TRBV29-1
clone_size: once
j_call: TRBJ2-6

cdr3_aa: CASSFSHQPQHF
cdr3_nt: TGTGCCAGCAGTTTCTCTCATCAGCCCCAGCATTTT
d_call: -
v_call: TRBV28
clone_size: -
j_call: TRBJ1-5

cdr3_aa: CSVGPGEGEAFF
cdr3_nt: TGCAGCGTTGGCCCCGGGGAGGGGGAAGCTTTCTTT
d_call: -
v_call: TRBV29-1
clone_size: -
j_call: TRBJ1-1

cdr3_aa: CASSLGQGHNEQFF
cdr3_nt: TGCGCCAGCAGCTTGGGACAGGGGCACAATGAGCAGTTCTTC
d_call: TRBD1
v_call: TRBV5-1
clone_size: -
j_call: TRBJ2-1

cdr3_aa: CASSIQRGGYEQFF
cdr3_nt: TGTGCCAGTAGTATACAGCGGGGGGGCTATGAGCAGTTCTTC
d_call: TRBD2
v_call: TRBV19
clone_size: -
j_call: TRBJ2-1

cdr3_aa: CASSLAGESYSNQPQHF
cdr3_nt: TGTGCCAGCAGTTTAGCGGGGGAAAGCTATAGCAATCAGCCCCAGCATTTT
d_call: -
v_call: TRBV27
clone_size: -
j_call: TRBJ1-5

cdr3_aa: CASSLDRQGFGELFF
cdr3_nt: TGTGCCAGCAGCTTAGATCGCCAGGGGTTTGGGGAGCTGTTTTTT
d_call: -
v_call: TRBV11-3
clone_size: -
j_call: TRBJ2-2

cdr3_aa: CASSLKDYHEQYF
cdr3_nt: TGTGCCAGCAGTTTAAAAGACTACCACGAGCAGTACTTC
d_call: -
v_call: TRBV12-3/TRBV12-4
clone_size: -
j_call: TRBJ2-7

cdr3_aa: CAWSEGRFNQPQHF
cdr3_nt: TGTGCCTGGAGTGAAGGCAGGTTCAATCAGCCCCAGCATTTT
d_call: -
v_call: TRBV30
clone_size: -
j_call: TRBJ1-5

cdr3_aa: CASSSGTGNYGYTF
cdr3_nt: TGTGCCAGCAGTTCTGGGACAGGGAACTATGGCTACACCTTC
d_call: TRBD1
v_call: TRBV5-4
clone_size: -
j_call: TRBJ1-2

cdr3_aa: CASSLDPGQGIAGELFF
cdr3_nt: TGCGCCAGCAGCTTAGATCCGGGACAGGGTATTGCCGGGGAGCTGTTTTTT
d_call: TRBD1
v_call: TRBV5-1
clone_size: -
j_call: TRBJ2-2

cdr3_aa: CASSSGHNQPQHF
cdr3_nt: TGTGCCAGCAGCTCGGGACACAATCAGCCCCAGCATTTT
d_call: -
v_call: TRBV11-2
clone_size: medium-sized
j_call: TRBJ1-5

cdr3_aa: CAACPSGSAYEQYF
cdr3_nt: TGTGCCGCCTGTCCAAGCGGGAGCGCCTACGAGCAGTACTTC
d_call: TRBD2
v_call: TRBV10-3
clone_size: -
j_call: TRBJ2-7

cdr3_aa: CASSYGGETQYF
cdr3_nt: TGTGCCAGCAGCTACGGGGGAGAGACCCAGTACTTC
d_call: -
v_call: TRBV9
clone_size: -
j_call: TRBJ2-5

cdr3_aa: CASSFSGGPSDEQFF
cdr3_nt: TGTGCCAGCAGCTTTAGCGGGGGGCCCAGCGATGAGCAGTTCTTC
d_call: TRBD2
v_call: TRBV11-3
clone_size: -
j_call: TRBJ2-1

cdr3_aa: CASSYSHLGGYTF
cdr3_nt: TGTGCCAGCAGTTACTCACATTTGGGCGGCTACACCTTC
d_call: -
v_call: TRBV6-5
clone_size: -
j_call: TRBJ1-2

cdr3_aa: CASSDKGHLQETQYF
cdr3_nt: TGTGCCAGCAGCGACAAAGGACACCTCCAAGAGACCCAGTACTTC
d_call: -
v_call: TRBV11-2
clone_size: -
j_call: TRBJ2-5

cdr3_aa: CASSSGTVSLDTQYF
cdr3_nt: TGTGCCAGCAGCTCTGGGACAGTTAGTTTAGATACGCAGTATTTT
d_call: TRBD1
v_call: TRBV11-2
clone_size: -
j_call: TRBJ2-3

cdr3_aa: CASSMQGSYNSPLHF
cdr3_nt: TGTGCCAGCAGCATGCAGGGCTCCTATAATTCACCCCTCCACTTT
d_call: -
v_call: TRBV7-2
clone_size: -
j_call: TRBJ1-6

cdr3_aa: CASSPPGGWEKLFF
cdr3_nt: TGTGCCAGCAGTCCCCCGGGGGGCTGGGAAAAACTGTTTTTT
d_call: -
v_call: TRBV28
clone_size: -
j_call: TRBJ1-4

cdr3_aa: CASSPDRGGEKLFF
cdr3_nt: TGTGCCAGCAGCCCCGACAGGGGTGGAGAAAAACTGTTTTTT
d_call: TRBD1
v_call: TRBV14
clone_size: medium-sized
j_call: TRBJ1-4

cdr3_aa: CASSPAGTALNQPQHF
cdr3_nt: TGTGCCAGCTCACCAGCCGGGACAGCCCTCAATCAGCCCCAGCATTTT
d_call: TRBD1
v_call: TRBV18
clone_size: once
j_call: TRBJ1-5

cdr3_aa: CASSLQTGRTDTQYF
cdr3_nt: TGTGCCAGCAGCTTACAAACAGGGCGCACAGATACGCAGTATTTT
d_call: -
v_call: TRBV7-3
clone_size: -
j_call: TRBJ2-3

cdr3_aa: CASSLALPGIETQYF
cdr3_nt: TGTGCCAGCAGCTTAGCGCTCCCGGGAATCGAGACCCAGTACTTC
d_call: -
v_call: TRBV7-9
clone_size: -
j_call: TRBJ2-5

cdr3_aa: CASSPHVGVYQETQYF
cdr3_nt: TGTGCCAGCAGCCCCCATGTCGGAGTTTACCAAGAGACCCAGTACTTC
d_call: -
v_call: TRBV3-1/TRBV3-2
clone_size: few
j_call: TRBJ2-5

cdr3_aa: CASSRSNQPQHF
cdr3_nt: TGTGCCAGTTCGCGCAGCAATCAGCCCCAGCATTTT
d_call: -
v_call: TRBV19
clone_size: -
j_call: TRBJ1-5

cdr3_aa: CASTKGGNQETQYF
cdr3_nt: TGCGCCAGCACCAAGGGGGGGAACCAAGAGACCCAGTACTTC
d_call: -
v_call: TRBV5-1
clone_size: few
j_call: TRBJ2-5

cdr3_aa: CASSAPRDRGPNEQFF
cdr3_nt: TGTGCCAGTAGCGCCCCCCGGGACAGGGGGCCCAATGAGCAGTTCTTC
d_call: TRBD1
v_call: TRBV19
clone_size: -
j_call: TRBJ2-1

cdr3_aa: CASSLVGGPQETQYF
cdr3_nt: TGTGCCAGCAGCTTAGTGGGTGGGCCGCAAGAGACCCAGTACTTC
d_call: -
v_call: TRBV7-9
clone_size: few
j_call: TRBJ2-5

cdr3_aa: CASSPGTGGYEQYF
cdr3_nt: TGTGCCAGCTCACCCGGGACAGGGGGTTACGAGCAGTACTTC
d_call: TRBD1
v_call: TRBV18
clone_size: -
j_call: TRBJ2-7